A single sample is the source of the 22 T cell receptor beta chains below, sequenced in a study of blood T cell repertoires in COVID-19 (dated by TCRdb to about 2020). Library creation used the immunoSEQ multiplex PCR assay. As stored in TCRdb, this immuneACCESS dataset retains in-frame rearrangements with V and J assigned. A fraction of the clones does not appear; measured against another copy, unresolved V genes explain less than half of the discrepancy, and the remainder lacks a known reason. Counted in this sample were some 140,000 clones; approximately 86% of them appeared once. The ten largest clones represent under 0.8% of the sample. Sample: peripheral blood. These receptors all come from a man between 60 and 75 years old with COVID-19, enrolled during active disease.

This chain joins TRBV18 and TRBJ2-7; 10 bases are a match to TRBD2. CDR3 length equals 15 residues. Germline V gives CDR1 KGHSH, CDR2 LQKENI. After removal of 2 bases from V and 4 bases from J, the junction contained 5 bases not matched to a gene. Here the CDR3 reads CASSPSSGGGYEQYF. The CDR3 bases are TGTGCCAGCTCACCATCTAGCGGGGGAGGGTACGAGCAGTACTTC.

The chain uses TRBV9 and TRBJ2-2, with 7 bases that match TRBD2. V lost 0 bases, J lost 4 bases, and 6 bases stayed unmatched. The CDR3 has 16 residues. The germline CDR1 and CDR2 sequences are SGDLS and YYNGEE. The CDR3, as DNA: TGTGCCAGCAGCGTAGGGACTAGTAGTGCCACCGGGGAGCTGTTTTTT. As protein: CASSVGTSSATGELFF.

This chain links TRBV25-1 with TRBJ2-2; D unresolved. Germline-derived CDR1 and CDR2 are MGHDK and SYGVNS. The CDR3 length is 14 residues. V dropped 5 bases and J dropped 2 bases, with 9 bases sitting between them. CDR3 in amino acids: CASSLGPNTGELFF. The CDR3 DNA is TGTGCCAGCAGTCTTGGCCCCAACACCGGGGAGCTGTTTTTT.

This chain uses TRBV5-6 with TRBJ1-1, with D perhaps matching TRBD1 (6 bases). The length of the CDR3 is 14 residues. V was shortened by 4 bases and J by 2 bases, with 12 bases between the two germline ends. CDR1 is SGHDT, CDR2 YYEEEE, per germline. The CDR3 nucleotides read TGTGCCAGCAGCATCAGACAGGACAACACTGAAGCTTTCTTT. Translating it yields CASSIRQDNTEAFF.

The chain links TRBV6-2 or TRBV6-3 to TRBJ1-5; D not certain. Per the germline V gene, CDR1 is MNHEY and CDR2 is SVGEGT. The CDR3 extends over 15 amino acids. Trimming cost V 1 base and J 7 bases, with 14 bases left between them. The CDR3 sequence: CASSYLAGSHQPQHF. CDR3 bases: TGTGCCAGCAGTTACTTGGCAGGCTCACACCAGCCCCAGCATTTT.

This clone has only one observation. The gene calls are TRBV18 and TRBJ2-3; possibly TRBD1 for D (7 bases). The germline V gene encodes CDR1 KGHSH and CDR2 LQKENI. The V gene lost 6 bases and the J gene lost 3 bases, with 16 bases spanning the gap. The CDR3 is 15 residues long. CDR3 sequence reads: CASSLNQGGTDTQYF. The CDR3 nucleotides are TGTGCCAGCTCCCTAAACCAGGGGGGAACAGATACGCAGTATTTT.

The genes are TRBV2 and TRBJ1-6; D uncertain. The CDR3 loop spans 15 amino acids. Trimming took off 3 bases at V and 4 bases at J, with 10 bases between the two ends. Germline loops: CDR1 SNHLY, CDR2 FYNNEI. The CDR3 protein is CASSEWAIYNSPLHF. The CDR3 DNA sequence: TGTGCCAGCAGTGAGTGGGCGATTTATAATTCACCCCTCCACTTT.

This sequence joins TRBV5-8 and TRBJ2-1; TRBD2 matches 14 bases. This CDR3 has 17 residues. V was pared by 4 bases and J by 1 base, with 4 bases of the junction left unmatched. In germline, CDR1 is SGHTS, CDR2 YDEGEE. CDR3 loop: CASSRGLAGESYNEQFF. CDR3 bases: TGTGCCAGCAGCAGGGGACTAGCGGGAGAGTCCTACAATGAGCAGTTCTTC.

The J gene is TRBJ1-1, the V gene TRBV2, with no clear D. CDR1 and CDR2 (germline): SNHLY, FYNNEI. Trimming removed 5 bases at V and 1 base at J, with 11 bases between. There are 14 residues in the CDR3. This CDR3 reads CASSIGAANTEAFF. As DNA, the CDR3 is TGTGCCAGCAGTATTGGAGCAGCGAACACTGAAGCTTTCTTT.

The J gene is TRBJ1-2, the V gene TRBV7-9, with a tentative D call TRBD1 (5 bases). The germline V gene has CDR1 SEHNR and CDR2 FQNEAQ (reference sequence). This CDR3 region has 13 residues. V was pared by 1 base and J by 6 bases, with 9 bases between. The CDR3 nucleotides read TGTGCCAGCAGCTTAGGACAGTGGGATGGCTACACCTTC. It yields the protein CASSLGQWDGYTF.

The chain joins TRBV30 to TRBJ1-1; D may be TRBD1 (5 bases). Trimming removed 0 bases at V and 11 bases at J, with 13 bases between. This CDR3 is built from 12 residues. Germline lookup yields CDR1 GTSNPN and CDR2 SVGIG (reference sequence). The CDR3 spells CAWSVLGAWAFF. CDR3 in DNA: TGTGCCTGGAGTGTACTTGGGGCTTGGGCTTTCTTT.

The chain carries TRBV19 and TRBJ2-2; tentatively, D is TRBD2 (6 bases). V lost 6 bases and J 7 bases, leaving 21 bases between the germline ends. Germline assignment: CDR1 LNHDA and CDR2 SQIVND (reference sequence). This CDR3 is 16 amino acids long. CDR3: CASRKPGVSPGGELFF. CDR3 sequence (DNA): TGTGCCAGTAGGAAACCGGGGGTCTCTCCGGGCGGGGAGCTGTTTTTT.

V usage is TRBV7-2 and J usage is TRBJ2-7; D remains unclear. V was cut by 2 bases and J by 6 bases, with 14 bases left in between. The length of the CDR3 is 14 residues. CDR1 and CDR2 (germline): SGHTA, FQGNSA. CDR3 bases: TGTGCCAGCAGCTTAATGGGTGCTGGGCGCGAGCAGTACTTC. It codes for CASSLMGAGREQYF.

This clone was detected a few times. The chain combines TRBV30 with TRBJ2-3, with 10 bases fitting TRBD2. The CDR3 length is 16 residues. V gave up 0 bases and J gave up 1 base; unmatched junction bases: 4. Germline values: CDR1 GTSNPN, CDR2 SVGIG (reference sequence). CDR3 DNA: TGTGCCTGGAGTGTCTCCCTAGCGGGAGGCACAGATACGCAGTATTTT. This gives the protein CAWSVSLAGGTDTQYF.

The sample holds a few counts of this clone. The chain is built from TRBV6-5 and TRBJ2-5, with 9 bases that match TRBD2. The CDR3 loop spans 16 amino acids. Losses at the gene ends were 0 bases for V and 4 bases for J; bases not matched to a gene: 6. CDR1 MNHEY and CDR2 SVGAGI come from the germline V gene. The CDR3 region has the DNA TGTGCCAGCAGTTACTCAGCGGGGGGCCTGGGAGAGACCCAGTACTTC. This gives the protein CASSYSAGGLGETQYF.

This clone was seen more than once but under ten times. CDR3 loop: CASSYGTGLDQPQHF. As DNA, the CDR3 is TGTGCCAGTAGCTACGGGACAGGGTTAGATCAGCCCCAGCATTTT. The chain combines TRBV19 with TRBJ1-5; 9 nucleotides match TRBD1. The germline gives CDR1 LNHDA, CDR2 SQIVND (reference sequence). The CDR3 consists of 15 residues. V was clipped by 6 bases and J by 5 bases; unmatched bases: 8.

This clone was detected a few times. This chain uses TRBV12-3 or TRBV12-4 with TRBJ1-2; D is unclear. Trimming cost V 2 bases and J 4 bases, with 5 bases left between them. The CDR3 consists of 12 residues. The CDR3 DNA reads TGTGCCAGCAGTTTAAACACCTATGGCTACACCTTC. Protein: CASSLNTYGYTF.

The chain combines TRBV9 with TRBJ2-1, with D unresolved. Trimming shortened V by 0 bases and J by 9 bases, and 16 bases separated the two germline ends. The CDR3 consists of 15 residues. Germline-derived CDR1 and CDR2 are SGDLS and YYNGEE. CDR3 DNA sequence: TGTGCCAGCAGCGTAGCTACTTCCGGTCTAGGTGAGCAGTTCTTC. Amino acid sequence: CASSVATSGLGEQFF.

The chain carries TRBV10-3 and TRBJ1-5, with D uncertain. The CDR3 loop spans 16 amino acids. Per germline, CDR1 ENHRY and CDR2 SYGVKD. V shed 0 bases and J shed 0 bases, with 9 bases lying between them. The CDR3 DNA is TGTGCCATCAGTGAGTCGGGTACAGTTAGCAATCAGCCCCAGCATTTT. It specifies CAISESGTVSNQPQHF.

This chain joins TRBV18 and TRBJ1-2; 8 nucleotides match TRBD1. J lost 4 bases, V lost 3 bases, and 4 bases had no gene match. The CDR3 totals 14 residues. Looked up from germline, CDR1 is KGHSH and CDR2 is LQKENI. CDR3 amino acids: CASSPTGAGYGYTF. The CDR3 nucleotides read TGTGCCAGCTCACCGACAGGGGCGGGCTATGGCTACACCTTC.

The chain carries TRBV14 and TRBJ1-1, with 7 bases identical to TRBD1. The germline CDR1 and CDR2 sequences are SGHDN and FVKESK. Trimming at V came to 3 bases and at J to 4 bases, leaving 14 bases not matched to a gene. This CDR3 spans 17 amino acids. The CDR3 spells CASSHSPMTGLGTEAFF. CDR3 in DNA: TGTGCCAGCAGCCACTCACCAATGACAGGGTTGGGCACTGAAGCTTTCTTT.

The genes are TRBV15 and TRBJ2-3, with D tentatively TRBD2 (6 bases). Trimming stripped 3 bases from V and 0 bases from J, with 13 bases between. Germline CDR1 is LNHNV and CDR2 is YYDKDF (reference sequence). The CDR3 has 16 residues. CDR3 nucleotide sequence: TGTGCCACCAGCAGGGGGCGTAGCGGCAGCACAGATACGCAGTATTTT. Its protein product is CATSRGRSGSTDTQYF.